Described below is a single T cell receptor (beta chain) sequence and its context. The assay was immunoSEQ multiplex PCR, and TCRdb's table has in-frame clones only and misses some. The sample lists 23,000 or so clones; more than 75% were seen once. This record belongs to a study of chemoradiotherapy in HPV16-positive cancers. This clonotype was sampled from a human donor with HPV-associated anogenital cancer. The specimen was blood, collected from a patient who underwent chemoradiotherapy.

The CDR3 region has the DNA TGTGCCAGCACGGGCCAGGGTGGGGCCAACGTCCTGACTTTC. Encoded protein: CASTGQGGANVLTF. The J gene is TRBJ2-6, the V gene TRBV6-1, with D tentatively TRBD1 (5 bases). The germline V and J ends were trimmed by 7 bases and 3 bases, with 10 bases remaining between them. The V gene's germline CDR1 is MNHNS and CDR2 SASEGT. The CDR3 spans 14 residues.